This entry lists 8 T cell receptor beta chains sequenced from one sample in a study of glioma-infiltrating T cells listed by TCRdb under 2016. Sequencer: Illumina MiSeq. The iRepertoire nested amplicon-rescue multiplex PCR (arm-PCR) platform was used to amplify TCR alpha and beta CDR3 regions from RNA. The public reads were run again by TCRdb, first through fastp at Q25 and then through MiXCR, and only productive beta chains were kept. Each entry merges the rows of one CDR3 protein and shows their most common DNA and genes. This sample lists about 140,000 distinct CDR3 sequences; about 39% were detected once. The top ten clones comprise more than 15% of the sample. Specimen: glioma tissue, nonneoplastic brain tissue, or PBMCs (not recorded which). The receptors originated from a human donor with low-grade glioma or glioblastoma, undergoing nonglioma brain surgery, or in good health (not recorded which).

This clonotype appeared a few times. This chain connects TRBV7-2 to TRBJ2-5; either TRBD1 or TRBD2 may supply D (6 bases each). The CDR3 loop spans 16 amino acids. The V end lost 4 bases, the J end lost 1 base, and 16 bases lay between the germline ends. The germline gives CDR1 SGHTA, CDR2 FQGNSA. The CDR3 here is CASSYSTRGAQETQYF. CDR3 coding DNA: TGTGCCAGCAGCTACTCGACTAGGGGGGCCCAAGAGACCCAGTACTTC.

The chain carries TRBV24-1 and TRBJ2-7; D is possibly TRBD2 (5 bases). CDR1 is KGHDR, CDR2 SFDVKD, per germline. V gave up 2 bases and J gave up 7 bases, with 14 bases separating them. CDR3 length equals 14 residues. The CDR3 sequence: CATSDSQRLTEQYF. The CDR3 coding sequence is TGTGCCACCAGTGATTCCCAGCGACTAACGGAGCAGTACTTC.

Remarks on this clonotype: A junction end diverges from the germline sequence, so it may reflect a read error. The chain uses TRBV15 and TRBJ1-4, with D perhaps TRBD1 (6 bases). This CDR3 is 14 amino acids long. Germline assignment: CDR1 LNHNV and CDR2 YYDKDF (reference sequence). This CDR3 reads CVTSRRRGYEKLFF. CDR3 sequence (DNA): TGTGTCACCAGCAGACGCAGGGGTTATGAGAAACTGTTTTTT.

The rearrangement links TRBV6-1 to TRBJ2-3, with a possible D match to TRBD1 (6 bases). Germline CDR1 is MNHNS and CDR2 is SASEGT. V was pared by 6 bases and J by 6 bases, with 19 bases between. The CDR3 is made up of 15 amino acids. The CDR3 nucleotides read TGTGCCAGCAGCTCCGGACAGCAACTCTCCGATACGCAGTATTTT. It codes for CASSSGQQLSDTQYF.

Remarks on this clonotype: Just one base apart from a much larger clone, this may be a read error. The V and J genes are TRBV3-1 and TRBJ2-5; 7 positions agree with TRBD2. This CDR3 comprises 17 residues. Per the germline V gene, CDR1 is LGHDT and CDR2 is YNNKEL (reference sequence). J gave up 3 bases and V 1 base, and 11 bases lay outside the gene matches. The CDR3, as DNA: TGTGCCAGCAGCCAAGCGGGAGGCTATCAGTACAAAGAGACCCAGTACTTC. Translated: CASSQAGGYQYKETQYF.

The rearrangement uses TRBV27 and TRBJ1-2, with D maybe TRBD1 (5 bases). The V gene lost 2 bases and the J gene lost 8 bases, with 12 bases spanning the gap. The germline V gene encodes CDR1 MNHEY and CDR2 SMNVEV (reference sequence). The CDR3 is 13 residues long. The CDR3 DNA sequence: TGTGCCAGCAGTTTACCCGGGGGAGGGGGCTACACCTTC. Amino acids: CASSLPGGGGYTF.

This clonotype was detected only a few times. The V and J genes are TRBV28 and TRBJ2-7, with 10 bases aligning to TRBD2. V shed 4 bases, J shed 4 bases, and the junction held 4 bases outside the gene matches. Germline-derived CDR1 and CDR2 are MDHEN and SYDVKM. The CDR3 loop spans 14 amino acids. The CDR3 DNA sequence: TGTGCCAGCAGTTACCCGACTAGCGGGTACGAGCAGTACTTC. This gives the protein CASSYPTSGYEQYF.

The rearrangement joins TRBV6-2 or TRBV6-3 to TRBJ1-2; D remains ambiguous. The CDR3 extends over 13 amino acids. From germline, CDR1 is MNHEY and CDR2 SVGEGT. Trimming shortened V by 2 bases and J by 5 bases, and 9 bases separated the two germline ends. The DNA of the CDR3 is TGTGCCAGCAGTTACGCGACGGATTATGGCTACACCTTC. This encodes CASSYATDYGYTF.